A selection of T cell receptor beta chains follows, all from one sample in a study of cytomegalovirus exposure and HLA in healthy donors. Repertoires were generated with immunoSEQ multiplex PCR, while TCRdb's copy carries only in-frame clones and drops some. This table has 100,000 to 150,000 clones, approximately 87% appearing once. The specimen sequenced was PBMCs. These receptors were collected from a woman in her twenties or thirties in good health and CMV-seronegative. Both conserved end residues are part of each CDR3. A D gene is named only where the DNA matches it firmly. The listing skips clone size in some rows; elsewhere it reads once, few, many or a size class.

J: TRBJ2-7
size: .
V: TRBV19
D: .
DNA: TGTGCCAGTAGTATAGGTAGCGGCTCCTACGAGCAGTACTTC
CDR3: CASSIGSGSYEQYF

J: TRBJ2-7
size: .
V: TRBV30
D: TRBD2
DNA: TGTGCCTGGAGTGTTATACTAGCGGGAGGCGAGCAGTACTTC
CDR3: CAWSVILAGGEQYF

J: TRBJ2-7
size: few
V: TRBV4-1
D: .
DNA: TGCGCCAGCAGCCAAGTCTCCGGGAACTCCTACGAGCAGTACTTC
CDR3: CASSQVSGNSYEQYF

J: TRBJ2-3
size: .
V: TRBV9
D: .
DNA: TGTGCCAGCAGCATCGGGACTCCCGGGGCAGATACGCAGTATTTT
CDR3: CASSIGTPGADTQYF

J: TRBJ1-5
size: .
V: TRBV5-5
D: .
DNA: TGTGCCAGCAGCTTGAGTCCAGGGATCGGCAATCAGCCCCAGCATTTT
CDR3: CASSLSPGIGNQPQHF

J: TRBJ1-1
size: .
V: TRBV19
D: TRBD1
DNA: TGTGCCACCTCAGAGGGGACAGCCTGGGAGAACACTGAAGCTTTCTTT
CDR3: CATSEGTAWENTEAFF

J: TRBJ2-7
size: .
V: TRBV5-4
D: TRBD1
DNA: TGTGCCAGCAGCTGGGGGGACAGGGGCTCCTACGAGCAGTACTTC
CDR3: CASSWGDRGSYEQYF

J: TRBJ2-7
size: .
V: TRBV7-8
D: .
DNA: TGTGCCAGCAGCCCTGGGGCAGGAGAGGAGCAGTACTTC
CDR3: CASSPGAGEEQYF

J: TRBJ2-7
size: .
V: TRBV28
D: .
DNA: TGTGCCAGCAGTTTTCAATGGGGCACAGGCGAGCAGTACTTC
CDR3: CASSFQWGTGEQYF

J: TRBJ2-1
size: many
V: TRBV6-1
D: TRBD2
DNA: TGTGCCAGCAGTGAAGACGGGGGAGGGCCGAATGAGCAGTTCTTC
CDR3: CASSEDGGGPNEQFF

J: TRBJ2-7
size: .
V: TRBV7-9
D: .
DNA: TGTGCCAGCAGCCACCCGTCTGAGTACGAGCAGTACTTC
CDR3: CASSHPSEYEQYF

J: TRBJ2-7
size: .
V: TRBV6-5
D: .
DNA: TGTGCCAGCAGTTACGCCTCGGGAATAAACGAGCAGTACTTC
CDR3: CASSYASGINEQYF

J: TRBJ2-7
size: .
V: TRBV7-9
D: TRBD2
DNA: TGTGCCAGCAGCTTATACGCCGGACTAGCGGCCTACGAGCAGTACTTC
CDR3: CASSLYAGLAAYEQYF

J: TRBJ1-2
size: .
V: TRBV7-2
D: TRBD1
DNA: TGTGCCAGCAGCTCGACAGGGAGCTATGGCTACACCTTC
CDR3: CASSSTGSYGYTF

J: TRBJ2-3
size: .
V: TRBV6-4
D: .
DNA: TGTGCCAGCAGTGACGGACTCAGCACAGATACGCAGTATTTT
CDR3: CASSDGLSTDTQYF

J: TRBJ1-5
size: few
V: TRBV6-6
D: .
DNA: TGTGCCAGCAGTCGTTCGGGGATTAGCAATCAGCCCCAGCATTTT
CDR3: CASSRSGISNQPQHF

J: TRBJ1-1
size: .
V: TRBV28
D: TRBD1
DNA: TGTGCCAGCAGTACTCGCTGGTGGGACAGGGCGCTAAACACTGAAGCTTTCTTT
CDR3: CASSTRWWDRALNTEAFF

J: TRBJ2-1
size: .
V: TRBV7-9
D: .
DNA: TGTGCCAGCAGCTTCCTAACAGGGCCGAACTACAATGAGCAGTTCTTC
CDR3: CASSFLTGPNYNEQFF

J: TRBJ1-2
size: .
V: TRBV7-9
D: .
DNA: TGTGCCAGCAGCTTAGAAAGCATCTATGGCTACACCTTC
CDR3: CASSLESIYGYTF

J: TRBJ1-1
size: few
V: TRBV18
D: .
DNA: TGTGCCAGCTCACCACCGGGACACAACACTGAAGCTTTCTTT
CDR3: CASSPPGHNTEAFF

J: TRBJ1-4
size: once
V: TRBV28
D: .
DNA: TGTGCCAGCACAATCGTGCGGGAGCAAGGGGGAGAAAAACTGTTTTTT
CDR3: CASTIVREQGGEKLFF

J: TRBJ2-3
size: few
V: TRBV6-6
D: TRBD1
DNA: TGTGCCAGCAGTTACTACAGGGGTTGGACAGATACGCAGTATTTT
CDR3: CASSYYRGWTDTQYF

J: TRBJ2-1
size: .
V: TRBV10-3
D: TRBD2
DNA: TGTGCCATCAGTGACCCTGCTAGCGGGACCTACAATGAGCAGTTCTTC
CDR3: CAISDPASGTYNEQFF

J: TRBJ2-1
size: .
V: TRBV5-1
D: .
DNA: TGCGCCAGCAGCTTAGGGGGTGATCCCTCCTACAATGAGCAGTTCTTC
CDR3: CASSLGGDPSYNEQFF

J: TRBJ1-6
size: once
V: TRBV30
D: .
DNA: TGTGCCTGGAGCCCCGGGGGTAATTCACCCCTCCACTTT
CDR3: CAWSPGGNSPLHF

J: TRBJ1-4
size: few
V: TRBV5-5
D: TRBD1
DNA: TGTGCCAGCAGCTTGGACAGGGGAGTGTTAACAACTAATGAAAAACTGTTTTTT
CDR3: CASSLDRGVLTTNEKLFF

J: TRBJ1-2
size: .
V: TRBV28
D: TRBD1
DNA: TGTGCCAGCAGTTTACGAGGACAGGGAGATGGCTACACCTTC
CDR3: CASSLRGQGDGYTF

J: TRBJ1-2
size: .
V: TRBV13
D: .
DNA: TGTGCCAGCAGCTTATGGGCAGCCCTTAACTATGGCTACACCTTC
CDR3: CASSLWAALNYGYTF

J: TRBJ1-2
size: .
V: TRBV27
D: .
DNA: TGTGCCAGCAGTTTATCGAGGTTACTCTATGGCTACACCTTC
CDR3: CASSLSRLLYGYTF

J: TRBJ2-7
size: .
V: TRBV6-1
D: TRBD1
DNA: TGTGCCAGCAGAGGACAGGGCCGCCACGAGCAGTACTTC
CDR3: CASRGQGRHEQYF

J: TRBJ2-3
size: once
V: TRBV5-1
D: TRBD2
DNA: TGCGCCAGCAGCCCTGGAGCGGGGGGTATAGATACGCAGTATTTT
CDR3: CASSPGAGGIDTQYF

J: TRBJ2-5
size: .
V: TRBV28
D: TRBD1
DNA: TGTGCCAGCAGTTCAACGACAGGGAGAGAGACCCAGTACTTC
CDR3: CASSSTTGRETQYF

J: TRBJ2-6
size: .
V: TRBV28
D: .
DNA: TGTGCCAGCAGCTCTACCCTCGCAGGCTCTGGGGCCAACGTCCTGACTTTC
CDR3: CASSSTLAGSGANVLTF

J: TRBJ2-1
size: .
V: TRBV14
D: TRBD2
DNA: TGTGCCAGCAGCTCAACCTTTTGGACTAGCGAATACAATGAGCAGTTCTTC
CDR3: CASSSTFWTSEYNEQFF

J: TRBJ1-1
size: .
V: TRBV19
D: .
DNA: TGTGCCAGTAGTATAGACAGGGGTACTGAAGCTTTCTTT
CDR3: CASSIDRGTEAFF

J: TRBJ2-2
size: .
V: TRBV6-4
D: TRBD2
DNA: TGTGCCAGCAGAAGGACTAGCGGAGATCGGGTCGGGGAGCTGTTTTTT
CDR3: CASRRTSGDRVGELFF

J: TRBJ2-3
size: .
V: TRBV7-9
D: .
DNA: TGTGCCAGCAGCCTTACGGGGTCAGATACGCAGTATTTT
CDR3: CASSLTGSDTQYF

J: TRBJ2-5
size: .
V: TRBV27
D: .
DNA: TGTGCCAGCGGGAGTGTGACCCAGTACTTC
CDR3: CASGSVTQYF

J: TRBJ2-5
size: .
V: TRBV4-1
D: TRBD2
DNA: TGCGCCAGCAGCCAATTCCAGATCCCCGGGACTAGCGGGGGGGCTTGGGAGACCCAGTACTTC
CDR3: CASSQFQIPGTSGGAWETQYF

J: TRBJ2-1
size: .
V: TRBV19
D: TRBD1
DNA: TGTGCCAGTAGTATAGCGAGCAGGGGGCTTGTAAATGAGCAGTTCTTC
CDR3: CASSIASRGLVNEQFF

J: TRBJ1-1
size: few
V: TRBV7-9
D: TRBD1
DNA: TGTGCCAGCAGCGTACAGGGACAGGGGACTGAAGCTTTCTTT
CDR3: CASSVQGQGTEAFF

J: TRBJ1-5
size: .
V: TRBV28
D: .
DNA: TGTGCCAGCAGTTTAATCCGGGGAGGAGACAATCAGCCCCAGCATTTT
CDR3: CASSLIRGGDNQPQHF

J: TRBJ1-5
size: .
V: TRBV28
D: .
DNA: TGTGCCAGCAGTTTCCGAAAGTGGAGGGTACTATCGGGCAATCAGCCCCAGCATTTT
CDR3: CASSFRKWRVLSGNQPQHF

J: TRBJ2-5
size: .
V: TRBV7-8
D: .
DNA: TGTGCCAGCAGCTTAAGGTTTAGGGAGGTTGGGGAGACCCAGTACTTC
CDR3: CASSLRFREVGETQYF

J: TRBJ1-2
size: .
V: TRBV25-1
D: .
DNA: TGTGCCAGCAGCCCGTCATGGGGGCGCGGTAACTATGGCTACACCTTC
CDR3: CASSPSWGRGNYGYTF

J: TRBJ2-7
size: .
V: TRBV19
D: TRBD2
DNA: TGTGCCAGTAGTGCACTACTAGCGGGAGGCTACGAGCAGTACTTC
CDR3: CASSALLAGGYEQYF

J: TRBJ2-3
size: .
V: TRBV9
D: TRBD2
DNA: TGTGCCAGCAGCGACGGGAGGAGCACAGATACGCAGTATTTT
CDR3: CASSDGRSTDTQYF

J: TRBJ1-5
size: .
V: TRBV7-6
D: .
DNA: TGTGCCAGCAGCTTACAATCTGGCCTCAATCAGCCCCAGCATTTT
CDR3: CASSLQSGLNQPQHF

J: TRBJ2-7
size: .
V: TRBV30
D: .
DNA: TGTGCCTTGGACTTTGGTAACGGAACAGTCAGCTACGAGCAGTACTTC
CDR3: CALDFGNGTVSYEQYF

J: TRBJ2-3
size: .
V: TRBV18
D: .
DNA: TGTGCCAGCTCACCACTAGCGACCACTAGCACAGATACGCAGTATTTT
CDR3: CASSPLATTSTDTQYF

J: TRBJ1-5
size: .
V: TRBV5-3
D: .
DNA: TGTGCCAGAAGCTTGACGGCCCCGGGACTGAATCAGCCCCAGCATTTT
CDR3: CARSLTAPGLNQPQHF

J: TRBJ2-3
size: .
V: TRBV5-4
D: TRBD2
DNA: TGTGCCAGCAGCCTTGGACTAGCGGGGACAGATACGCAGTATTTT
CDR3: CASSLGLAGTDTQYF

J: TRBJ2-7
size: .
V: TRBV19
D: TRBD1
DNA: TGTGCCAGTAGGCTGACAGGGGGCTCCTACGAGCAGTACTTC
CDR3: CASRLTGGSYEQYF

J: TRBJ2-7
size: .
V: TRBV28
D: TRBD2
DNA: TGTGCCAGCAGTTTCCCGAGGTATGGGACTAGCGGGAACTACGAGCAGTACTTC
CDR3: CASSFPRYGTSGNYEQYF

J: TRBJ2-7
size: .
V: TRBV6-6
D: .
DNA: TGTGCCAGTGGAGCCTACGAGCAGTACTTC
CDR3: CASGAYEQYF

J: TRBJ2-1
size: once
V: TRBV27
D: TRBD2
DNA: TGTGCCAGCAGTTCCGGACTAGCATGGTACAATGAGCAGTTCTTC
CDR3: CASSSGLAWYNEQFF

J: TRBJ1-2
size: .
V: TRBV4-1
D: TRBD1
DNA: TGCGCCAGCAGCCAAGACCCGGGACAGAGAATTTATGGCTACACCTTC
CDR3: CASSQDPGQRIYGYTF